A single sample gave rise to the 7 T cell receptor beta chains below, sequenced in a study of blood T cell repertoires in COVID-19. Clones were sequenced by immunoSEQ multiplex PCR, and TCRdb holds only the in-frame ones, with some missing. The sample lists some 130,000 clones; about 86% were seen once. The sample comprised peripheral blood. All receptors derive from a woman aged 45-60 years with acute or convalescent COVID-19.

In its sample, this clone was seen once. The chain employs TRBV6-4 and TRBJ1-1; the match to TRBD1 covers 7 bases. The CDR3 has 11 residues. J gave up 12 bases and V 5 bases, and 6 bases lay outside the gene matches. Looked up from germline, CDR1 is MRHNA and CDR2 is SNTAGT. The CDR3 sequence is CASSSGQVSFF. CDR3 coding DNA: TGTGCCAGCAGTTCTGGACAGGTATCTTTCTTT.

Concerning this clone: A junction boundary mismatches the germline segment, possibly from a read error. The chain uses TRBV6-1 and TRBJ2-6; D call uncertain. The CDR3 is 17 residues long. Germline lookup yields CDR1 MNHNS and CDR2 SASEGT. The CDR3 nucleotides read TGTGCCAGCATTGAAGTCGGCGGCACCTCTGGGGCCAACGTCCTGACTTTC. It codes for CASIEVGGTSGANVLTF.

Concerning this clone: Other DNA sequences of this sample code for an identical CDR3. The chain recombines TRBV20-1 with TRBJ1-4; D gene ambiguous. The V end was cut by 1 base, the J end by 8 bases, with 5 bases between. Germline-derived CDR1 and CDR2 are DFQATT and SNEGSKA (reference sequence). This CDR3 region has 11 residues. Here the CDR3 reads CSARAQEKLFF. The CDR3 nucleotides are TGCAGTGCTAGAGCTCAGGAAAAACTGTTTTTT.

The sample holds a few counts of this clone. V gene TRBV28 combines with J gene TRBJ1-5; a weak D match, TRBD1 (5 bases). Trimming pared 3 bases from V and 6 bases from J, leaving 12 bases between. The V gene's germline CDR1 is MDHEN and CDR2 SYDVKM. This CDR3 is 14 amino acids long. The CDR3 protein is CASSLSQGGQPQHF. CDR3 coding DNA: TGTGCCAGCAGTTTGTCCCAGGGCGGTCAGCCCCAGCATTTT.

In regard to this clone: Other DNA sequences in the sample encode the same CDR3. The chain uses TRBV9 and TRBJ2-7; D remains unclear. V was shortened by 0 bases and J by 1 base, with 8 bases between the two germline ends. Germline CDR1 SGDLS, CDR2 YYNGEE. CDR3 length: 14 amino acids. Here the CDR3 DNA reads TGTGCCAGCAGCGTAGGCAGCGAATCCTACGAGCAGTACTTC. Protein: CASSVGSESYEQYF.

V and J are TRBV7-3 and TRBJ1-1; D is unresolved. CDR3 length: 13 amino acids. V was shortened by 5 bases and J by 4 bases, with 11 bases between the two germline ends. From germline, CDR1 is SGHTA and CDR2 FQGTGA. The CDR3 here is CASSREVGTEAFF. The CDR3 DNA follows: TGTGCCAGCAGCAGGGAGGTGGGCACTGAAGCTTTCTTT.

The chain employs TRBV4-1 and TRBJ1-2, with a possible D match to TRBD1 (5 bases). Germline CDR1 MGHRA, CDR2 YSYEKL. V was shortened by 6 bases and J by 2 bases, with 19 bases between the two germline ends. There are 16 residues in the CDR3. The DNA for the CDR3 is TGCGCCAGCAGTCCAGGACTTGGAGGGGCGAACTATGGCTACACCTTC. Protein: CASSPGLGGANYGYTF.